One and the same sample provided the 19 T cell receptor beta chains below, sequenced in a study of a mutant IDH1 vaccine in newly diagnosed glioma (dated by TCRdb to about 2021). Library preparation used the immunoSEQ multiplex PCR assay. TCRdb stores this immuneACCESS table with in-frame sequences only. Part of the clones is absent; in the studies checked, under half of the shortfall reflects unresolved V genes, and no reason is known for the rest. Counted in this sample were 56,000 or so clones; about three quarters of them appeared once. The ten biggest clones cover 4.9% of the sample. The label giving this sample's time point can be read as: week 47, end of study. A 20-mer mutant IDH1 peptide at 300 micrograms in Montanide made up each vaccine dose, which was injected subcutaneously together with topical imiquimod. For these receptors, no antigen is known. Sequenced material: PBMCs, taken from a glioma patient whose treatment included an IDH1 peptide vaccine. These receptor sequences come from a woman between 35 and 50 years old with glioma. Some clones in this sample may be carry-over from other donors' samples.

The chain joins TRBV4-2 to TRBJ2-2, with a weak D call TRBD2 (6 bases). Germline V gene lookup returns CDR1 LGHNA and CDR2 YNFKEQ. The CDR3 is made up of 14 amino acids. The V gene lost 1 base and the J gene lost 5 bases, with 8 bases spanning the gap. In DNA, the CDR3 is TGTGCCAGCAGCCAAGGTCGGGGGACCGGGGAGCTGTTTTTT. This translates into CASSQGRGTGELFF.

Here the CDR3 DNA reads TGTGCCAGCAGCTTTACTAGCGGGTGGAAGCAAGAGACCCAGTACTTC. Its protein product is CASSFTSGWKQETQYF. This rearrangement joins TRBV7-2 to TRBJ2-5, with 9 bases lining up with TRBD2. CDR1 and CDR2 (germline): SGHTA, FQGNSA. The V and J ends lost 3 bases and 2 bases, in that order; junction bases with no gene match: 7. The CDR3 sequence is 16 residues long.

In its sample, this clone was seen a few times. The V and J genes are TRBV7-2 and TRBJ2-5, with D hard to call. The CDR3 length is 13 residues. V was clipped by 8 bases and J by 0 bases, with 10 bases between them. CDR1 is SGHTA, CDR2 FQGNSA, per germline. The CDR3 bases are TGTGCCAGCGAGCCGGGTTACCAAGAGACCCAGTACTTC. Its protein is CASEPGYQETQYF.

V and J are TRBV18 and TRBJ2-2, with a weak D call TRBD2 (5 bases). CDR1 and CDR2 from the germline V gene are KGHSH and LQKENI. V was clipped by 6 bases and J by 6 bases, with 14 bases between them. This CDR3 has 14 residues. The CDR3 here is CASSLLEEAGELFF. The CDR3 DNA follows: TGTGCCAGCTCCCTATTAGAGGAGGCCGGGGAGCTGTTTTTT.

The CDR3 sequence is CASSSGLAGPTDTQYF. The CDR3 DNA follows: TGTGCCAGCAGTTCCGGACTAGCGGGGCCCACAGATACGCAGTATTTT. The genes are TRBV7-9 and TRBJ2-3, with 12 bases that match TRBD2. The germline V gene encodes CDR1 SEHNR and CDR2 FQNEAQ (reference sequence). This CDR3 spans 16 amino acids. With 6 bases clipped from V and 2 bases from J, the junction kept 6 bases outside the gene matches.

V and J are TRBV25-1 and TRBJ1-1; D remains unclear. The germline V gene has CDR1 MGHDK and CDR2 SYGVNS. The ends were cut back, 3 bases at V and 1 base at J, with 9 bases in the middle. The CDR3 totals 14 residues. CDR3: CASSESPANTEAFF. The CDR3 DNA follows: TGTGCCAGCAGTGAGAGCCCCGCGAACACTGAAGCTTTCTTT.

The gene calls are TRBV2 and TRBJ1-1; 10 bases are shared with TRBD1. Unmatched junction bases numbered 9, after V lost 4 bases and J lost 10 bases. The CDR3 is 14 amino acids. Germline V gene sequence: CDR1 SNHLY, CDR2 FYNNEI. The CDR3 bases are TGTGCCAGCAGTGCAGGACAGGGGGTTCAAGGAGCTTTCTTT. It encodes CASSAGQGVQGAFF. Full variable domain (remainder filled in from reference TRBV2 and TRBJ1-1): EPEVTQTPSHQVTQMGQEVILRCVPISNHLYFYWYRQILGQKVEFLVSFYNNEISEKSEIFDDQFSVERPDGSNFTLKIRSTKLEDSAMYFCASSAGQGVQGAFFGQGTRLTVV.

The chain combines TRBV29-1 with TRBJ1-2; 7 bases match TRBD1. From germline, CDR1 is SQVTM and CDR2 ANQGSEA. The ends lost 1 base at V and 4 bases at J; junction bases unmatched: 15. The CDR3 length is 17 residues. The CDR3 here is CSVEGHPDRPDFYGYTF. CDR3 sequence (DNA): TGCAGCGTTGAAGGGCATCCGGACAGGCCAGATTTCTATGGCTACACCTTC.

The CDR3 region is CASSKEGGAVGYSEAFF. Here the CDR3 DNA reads TGTGCCAGCAGCAAAGAGGGGGGAGCGGTGGGCTACTCTGAAGCTTTCTTT. V gene TRBV21-1 combines with J gene TRBJ1-1. TRBV21-1 corresponds to a pseudogene. CDR3 length: 17 residues.

The genes are TRBV30 and TRBJ2-6, with TRBD2 as a possible D gene (5 bases). Trimming stripped 0 bases from V and 2 bases from J, with 5 bases between. Germline assignment: CDR1 GTSNPN and CDR2 SVGIG (reference sequence). This CDR3 is 14 amino acids long. DNA of the CDR3: TGTGCCTGGAGTGTCGGGGCTGGGGCCAACGTCCTGACTTTC. It yields the protein CAWSVGAGANVLTF.

The chain has TRBV19 and TRBJ2-2, with TRBD2 matching 14 bases. Germline V CDR1 and CDR2: LNHDA, SQIVND (reference sequence). This CDR3 has 19 amino acids. J lost 2 bases, V lost 4 bases, and 9 bases had no gene match. The CDR3 sequence: CASSRGLAGGLQNTGELFF. CDR3 DNA sequence: TGTGCCAGTAGTAGAGGACTAGCGGGGGGACTTCAAAACACCGGGGAGCTGTTTTTT.

This clone has more than one count but fewer than ten. This rearrangement joins TRBV10-3 to TRBJ1-1, with 8 bases fitting TRBD1. V was pared by 0 bases and J by 12 bases, with 18 bases of the junction left unmatched. Germline V gene data show CDR1 as ENHRY and CDR2 as SYGVKD. The CDR3 runs to 17 residues. CDR3 sequence (DNA): TGTGCCATCAGTGAGTCGAGATTGGCAGGGGGCGAATTTCAAACTTTCTTT. Amino acids: CAISESRLAGGEFQTFF.

This sequence joins TRBV5-1 and TRBJ1-2; D unresolved. CDR1 is SGHRS, CDR2 YFSETQ, per germline. CDR3 length equals 13 residues. The V gene lost 0 bases and the J gene lost 4 bases, with 7 bases spanning the gap. The CDR3 region is CASSLADGYGYTF. The CDR3 coding sequence is TGCGCCAGCAGCTTGGCGGACGGCTATGGCTACACCTTC.

The chain recombines TRBV13 with TRBJ1-4; no clear D gene. Trimming cost V 2 bases and J 8 bases, with 9 bases left between them. The CDR3 contains 13 residues. Germline V lookup: CDR1 PRHDT, CDR2 FYEKMQ (reference sequence). In DNA, the CDR3 is TGTGCCAGCAGCTTATTGGCGGGAGAAAAACTGTTTTTT. Translation: CASSLLAGEKLFF.

The chain carries TRBV27 and TRBJ1-1; no clear D gene. CDR3 size: 13 residues. V was pared by 0 bases and J by 3 bases, with 5 bases between. Germline CDR1 MNHEY, CDR2 SMNVEV (reference sequence). CDR3 in DNA: TGTGCCAGCAGTTTATCGGGTGACACTGAAGCTTTCTTT. It translates to CASSLSGDTEAFF.

The chain has TRBV4-3 and TRBJ1-1, with 9 bases matching TRBD1. Germline V gives CDR1 LGHNA, CDR2 YSLEER. J gave up 0 bases and V 4 bases, and 12 bases lay outside the gene matches. The CDR3 contains 18 residues. CDR3 in amino acids: CASSRLRGGQGLNTEAFF. The CDR3 DNA reads as TGCGCCAGCAGCCGCCTGAGGGGCGGACAGGGGTTGAACACTGAAGCTTTCTTT.

In its sample, this clone was seen a few times. The chain joins TRBV6-5 to TRBJ1-6; D remains ambiguous. Germline CDR1 reads MNHEY; CDR2 reads SVGAGI. The CDR3 sequence is 14 residues long. V was clipped by 2 bases and J by 7 bases, with 9 bases between them. CDR3: CASSYKGGNSPLHF. The CDR3 DNA sequence: TGTGCCAGCAGTTACAAGGGCGGAAATTCACCCCTCCACTTT.

The rearrangement joins TRBV7-2 to TRBJ1-2; TRBD1 aligns across 7 bases. Losses at the gene ends were 1 base for V and 6 bases for J; bases not matched to a gene: 8. CDR1 SGHTA and CDR2 FQGNSA come from the germline V gene. The length of the CDR3 is 15 residues. In nucleotides, the CDR3 is TGTGCCAGCAGCTTAGGACCAGGGGGAGGTAATGGCTACACCTTC. Amino acids: CASSLGPGGGNGYTF.

This clone showed up just a few times. The rearrangement joins TRBV6-1 to TRBJ1-3; D gene uncertain. Germline CDR1 and CDR2: MNHNS and SASEGT. Trimming left V 1 base short and J 3 bases short, with 10 bases between. The CDR3 has 15 amino acids. CDR3 loop: CASSEELGGGNTIYF. The CDR3 nucleotides are TGTGCCAGCAGTGAAGAACTAGGAGGTGGAAACACCATATATTTT.